This TCR beta chain was identified in a study of PD-1 blockade in classical Hodgkin lymphoma. The study, taken as a whole, reports: Lower baseline TCR diversity was reported for newly diagnosed patients than for healthy donors.

Brentuximab vedotin exposure varied among the patients, all of whom had relapsed after autologous stem cell transplantation. The CDR3 sequence is 12 residues long. The V end lost 5 bases, the J end lost 6 bases, and 7 bases lay between the germline ends. Germline V gene sequence: CDR1 SGHTA, CDR2 FQGTGA. The protocol was immunoSEQ multiplex PCR, while the TCRdb copy is restricted to in-frame clones and leaves out a portion. The sample carries around 18,000 clones, 79% recorded once. A remark on this clone: Its target is unknown.

The chain links TRBV7-3 to TRBJ2-2; D unclear. The sample in question was peripheral blood mononuclear cells (PBMCs), obtained before the second cycle of nivolumab. The receptor was derived from a human donor with classical Hodgkin lymphoma. The CDR3 region is CASSNGAGELFF. The CDR3 DNA reads as TGTGCCAGCAGCAACGGTGCCGGGGAGCTGTTTTTT. The full variable domain, rest sourced from reference TRBV7-3 and TRBJ2-2, is GAGVSQTPSNKVTEKGKYVELRCDPISGHTALYWYRQSLGQGPEFLIYFQGTGAADDSGLPNDRFFAVRPEGSVSTLKIQRTERGDSAVYLCASSNGAGELFFGEGSRLTVL.